Below are 18 T cell receptor beta chains sequenced from a single sample in a study of blood T cell repertoires in COVID-19. Assay used: immunoSEQ multiplex PCR; TCRdb lists only in-frame clones, some missing. The sample includes about 200,000 clones, about 80% of them seen just once. Sequenced material: PBMCs or T cells enriched from blood (not recorded which). The origin of the receptors is a man aged 35-49 years who had recovered from COVID-19.

V is TRBV28 and J is TRBJ1-2; the match to TRBD1 covers 7 bases. Per the germline V gene, CDR1 is MDHEN and CDR2 is SYDVKM. This CDR3 contains 13 residues. The trim removed 8 bases at V and 7 bases at J, leaving 10 bases unmatched. Written as DNA, the CDR3 is TGTGCCAGCGAACTACAGGGGTTAAGTGGCTACACCTTC. This gives the protein CASELQGLSGYTF.

This clone was picked up a small number of times. This chain links TRBV9 with TRBJ2-3; possibly TRBD1 for D (6 bases). The germline CDR1 and CDR2 sequences are SGDLS and YYNGEE. The ends were cut back, 3 bases at V and 5 bases at J, with 13 bases in the middle. The CDR3 runs 14 residues. CDR3 region: CASSAITGLDTQYF. CDR3 nucleotide sequence: TGTGCCAGCAGCGCCATAACAGGGCTAGATACGCAGTATTTT.

V is TRBV9 and J is TRBJ2-5; TRBD2 aligns across 11 bases. CDR3 length: 15 amino acids. Looked up from germline, CDR1 is SGDLS and CDR2 is YYNGEE. V lost 3 bases, J lost 5 bases, and 6 bases stayed unmatched. In DNA, the CDR3 is TGTGCCAGCAGCGCCGGGACTAGCGGCCTGGAGACCCAGTACTTC. Its translation: CASSAGTSGLETQYF.

This chain connects TRBV2 to TRBJ1-1; D call uncertain. The CDR3 length is 11 residues. V lost 9 bases to trimming and J lost 1 base, with 6 bases between them. Germline V lookup: CDR1 SNHLY, CDR2 FYNNEI. CDR3 loop: CASTGNTEAFF. The CDR3 DNA is TGTGCCAGTACCGGGAACACTGAAGCTTTCTTT.

This clone was counted a few times. The V and J genes are TRBV5-1 and TRBJ1-1, with 7 bases fitting TRBD1. The J segment lost 1 base and the V segment lost 4 bases, leaving 4 bases of the junction unmatched. This CDR3 has 14 residues. The germline V gene has CDR1 SGHRS and CDR2 YFSETQ. The chain's CDR3 is CASSQGTANTEAFF. CDR3 bases: TGCGCCAGCAGCCAAGGGACAGCGAACACTGAAGCTTTCTTT.

A single count supports this clone. The rearrangement joins TRBV27 to TRBJ2-3; 9 bases fit TRBD1. V lost 1 base to trimming and J lost 4 bases; unmatched junction nucleotides: 21. CDR1 is MNHEY and CDR2 is SMNVEV in the germline V gene (reference sequence). The CDR3 is made up of 21 amino acids. In nucleotides, the CDR3 is TGTGCCAGCAGTTTATTTCCCACCGGACAGGGGCGCCAGCGGGGCGCAGATACGCAGTATTTT. This sequence encodes CASSLFPTGQGRQRGADTQYF.

V usage is TRBV4-3 and J usage is TRBJ2-3; D is perhaps TRBD2 (7 bases). V lost 0 bases, J lost 6 bases, and 19 bases lay in between. Germline CDR1 and CDR2: LGHNA and YSLEER. CDR3 length: 17 amino acids. CDR3 amino acids: CASSQDQTGGYGDTQYF. DNA for the CDR3: TGCGCCAGCAGCCAAGATCAGACGGGGGGCTACGGGGATACGCAGTATTTT.

The genes are TRBV11-2 and TRBJ1-5, with D maybe TRBD1 (5 bases). The germline V gene encodes CDR1 SGHAT and CDR2 FQNNGV. Trimming pared 3 bases from V and 7 bases from J, leaving 10 bases between. This CDR3 has 13 residues. The CDR3 region has the DNA TGTGCCAGCAGCTTTTGGGGCTCACAGCCCCAGCATTTT. Amino acid sequence: CASSFWGSQPQHF.

In this sample, this clone turned up a few times. The V and J genes are TRBV5-1 and TRBJ1-4; no firm D call. V gave up 0 bases and J gave up 4 bases, with 19 bases separating them. The CDR3 covers 18 residues. Germline V gene sequence: CDR1 SGHRS, CDR2 YFSETQ. The CDR3 loop reads CASSLAPVTTSFNEKLFF. In nucleotides, the CDR3 is TGCGCCAGCAGCTTGGCCCCGGTCACCACGTCGTTTAATGAAAAACTGTTTTTT.

As for this clone: This specimen includes other DNA sequences encoding the same CDR3. This chain joins TRBV7-2 and TRBJ1-2; possible D gene TRBD1, 5 bases. V dropped 5 bases and J dropped 5 bases, with 9 bases sitting between them. The CDR3 covers 12 residues. Germline CDR1 and CDR2: SGHTA and FQGNSA. The CDR3 sequence is CASSLRTYGYTF. The CDR3 coding sequence is TGTGCCAGCAGCCTACGGACATATGGCTACACCTTC.

This chain uses TRBV5-4 with TRBJ1-2, with D uncertain. The CDR3 sequence is 13 residues long. The germline CDR1 and CDR2 sequences are SGHNT and YYREEE (reference sequence). V was trimmed by 3 bases and J by 4 bases, leaving 10 bases between them. The CDR3 here is CASSYQAGYGYTF. The DNA for the CDR3 is TGTGCCAGCAGCTATCAGGCAGGCTATGGCTACACCTTC. The full variable domain, rest sourced from reference TRBV5-4 and TRBJ1-2, is ETGVTQSPTHLIKTRGQQVTLRCSSQSGHNTVSWYQQALGQGPQFIFQYYREEENGRGNFPPRFSGLQFPNYSSELNVNALELDDSALYLCASSYQAGYGYTFGSGTRLTVV.

The chain couples TRBV29-1 to TRBJ1-3; weak D call: TRBD1 (5 bases). Trimming pared 6 bases from V and 0 bases from J, leaving 12 bases between. CDR1 is SQVTM, CDR2 ANQGSEA, per germline. The CDR3 sequence is 14 residues long. The CDR3 protein is CSVLQDLSGNTIYF. DNA for the CDR3: TGCAGCGTGTTACAGGATCTCTCTGGAAACACCATATATTTT.

The J gene is TRBJ2-7, the V gene TRBV11-2, with 7 bases identical to TRBD1. V was clipped by 7 bases and J by 0 bases; unmatched bases: 9. CDR1 and CDR2 from the germline V gene are SGHAT and FQNNGV. The CDR3 is made up of 15 amino acids. The CDR3 here is CASTLNRDSSYEQYF. The CDR3 DNA reads as TGTGCCAGCACCCTGAACCGGGACAGCTCCTACGAGCAGTACTTC.

The chain employs TRBV6-5 and TRBJ2-1; 7 bases agree with TRBD2. Germline-derived CDR1 and CDR2 are MNHEY and SVGAGI. This CDR3 has 15 amino acids. Unmatched junction bases numbered 11, after V lost 6 bases and J lost 6 bases. The CDR3 nucleotides read TGTGCCAGCAGGCCCGGACTAGAAATCATCAATGAGCAGTTCTTC. As protein: CASRPGLEIINEQFF.

This chain connects TRBV7-9 to TRBJ1-2; weak D call: TRBD1 (5 bases). V lost 4 bases to trimming and J lost 8 bases, with 20 bases between them. This CDR3 is built from 15 residues. CDR1 and CDR2 from the germline V gene are SEHNR and FQNEAQ (reference sequence). The CDR3 here is CASSYSLQGARGYTF. The CDR3, as DNA: TGTGCCAGCAGCTACTCCCTCCAGGGTGCGCGGGGCTACACCTTC.

The V and J genes are TRBV5-1 and TRBJ2-3, with TRBD1 identical over 8 bases. In germline, CDR1 is SGHRS, CDR2 YFSETQ. V trimming: 0 bases; J trimming: 7 bases; junction bases outside the gene matches: 4. The CDR3 totals 14 residues. The CDR3 DNA reads as TGCGCCAGCAGCTTGGTACAGGGGGACTATACGCAGTATTTT. Translating it yields CASSLVQGDYTQYF.

CDR3 bases: TGTGCCAGCAGCCCCATTTGGGGGGAAGGCTACACCTTC. Translated, it gives CASSPIWGEGYTF. The chain joins TRBV11-2 to TRBJ1-2; D may be TRBD1 (5 bases). The CDR3 runs 13 residues. V dropped 5 bases and J dropped 8 bases, with 15 bases sitting between them. CDR1 is SGHAT, CDR2 FQNNGV, per germline.

This clone was recorded once. This rearrangement joins TRBV11-2 to TRBJ1-5; 8 bases agree with TRBD1. The trim removed 5 bases at V and 3 bases at J, leaving 9 bases unmatched. The CDR3 is 16 residues long. CDR1 SGHAT and CDR2 FQNNGV come from the germline V gene. The CDR3 sequence: CASSPTTGATNQPQHF. The DNA for the CDR3 is TGTGCCAGCAGCCCTACGACAGGGGCAACCAATCAGCCCCAGCATTTT. The whole variable domain, remainder taken from reference TRBV11-2 and TRBJ1-5, is EAGVAQSPRYKIIEKRQSVAFWCNPISGHATLYWYQQILGQGPKLLIQFQNNGVVDDSQLPKDRFSAERLKGVDSTLKIQPAKLEDSAVYLCASSPTTGATNQPQHFGDGTRLSIL.